The rows below give T cell receptor beta chains drawn from one sample of a study of CXCR3-negative and CXCR3-positive naive CD8 T cells. One entry per CDR3 protein, without DNA, is what TCRdb gives after re-calling the 5' RACE reads. The sample has over 100,000 distinct CDR3 sequences; the top ten hold approximately 0.5%. Sequencing input: naive CXCR3- CD8+ T cells from blood. These receptors originate from a human donor in good health. Some clones in this sample may be carry-over from other donors' samples. The CDR3 runs from the conserved cysteine through the conserved F or W.

>TRBJ2-7|TRBV20-1
CSARNRENYEQYF
>TRBJ2-5|TRBV4-1
CASSQDRASGETQYF
>TRBJ2-2|TRBV3-1
CASGRLAEGITTGELFF
>TRBJ2-1|TRBV12-3/TRBV12-4
CASSPQLAGGRGEQFF
>TRBJ2-7|TRBV28
CASSLGRQGVFHEQYF
>TRBJ1-1|TRBV4-2
CASSQDDREGTEAFF
>TRBJ2-7|TRBV29-1
CSARSSYEQYF
>TRBJ2-7|TRBV7-6
CASSLSPRPYEQYF
>TRBJ1-2|TRBV11-2
CASSLEGGEYGYTF
>TRBJ2-1|TRBV4-1
CASSQEGAAVEQFF
>TRBJ2-3|TRBV4-2
CASSQDLTTDTQYF
>TRBJ2-3|TRBV9
CASSVSPSTSTDTQYF
>TRBJ2-7|TRBV29-1
CSVEERKRGPSSYEQYF
>TRBJ2-3|TRBV7-9
CASSFPTGALSTDTQYF
>TRBJ2-1|TRBV7-2
CASRAATHNEQFF
>TRBJ2-5|TRBV18
CASSPDGTGYQETQYF
>TRBJ2-5|TRBV10-2
CASRRTGEETQYF
>TRBJ2-7|TRBV28
CASRDRVSYEQYF
>TRBJ1-1|TRBV7-2
CASSSTGLMYTEAFF
>TRBJ2-3|TRBV12-3/TRBV12-4
CASKGLAGAQYF
>TRBJ2-7|TRBV20-1
CSAEAKGLGYEQYF
>TRBJ2-7|TRBV5-5
CASSFGGITYEQYF
>TRBJ1-1|TRBV2
CARTVNRGLGTEAFF
>TRBJ1-5|TRBV7-9
CASSPSGTGGDQPQHF
>TRBJ2-7|TRBV29-1
CSVEDLGNEQYF
>TRBJ2-5|TRBV6-5
CASSYGTGTARGETQYF
>TRBJ2-7|TRBV29-1
CSVEVASSYEQYF
>TRBJ2-5|TRBV7-9
CASSPGQGSVETQYF
>TRBJ2-5|TRBV7-7
CASSSSAAREETQYF
>TRBJ1-5|TRBV7-2
CASSSRLGSNQPQHF
>TRBJ2-6|TRBV11-2
CASSLAVDGSSGANVLTF
>TRBJ1-1|TRBV6-4
CASKAESTEAFF
>TRBJ2-7|TRBV12-3/TRBV12-4
CASSPPRAYEQYF
>TRBJ2-1|TRBV14
CASSQGAGSYNEQFF
>TRBJ2-1|TRBV12-3/TRBV12-4
CARRLKMIDGEQFF
>TRBJ2-1|TRBV20-1
CSARPRDRADNEQFF
>TRBJ1-2|TRBV5-1
CASSFWDPGDSMSYTF
>TRBJ2-7|TRBV20-1
CRAGQGSYEQYF
>TRBJ2-7|TRBV5-1
CASSIGTAAYEQYF
>TRBJ2-3|TRBV10-3
CAISESTSGWSTDTQYF
>TRBJ2-5|TRBV12-3/TRBV12-4
CASSLFETQYF
>TRBJ2-3|TRBV29-1
CSGQITDTQYF